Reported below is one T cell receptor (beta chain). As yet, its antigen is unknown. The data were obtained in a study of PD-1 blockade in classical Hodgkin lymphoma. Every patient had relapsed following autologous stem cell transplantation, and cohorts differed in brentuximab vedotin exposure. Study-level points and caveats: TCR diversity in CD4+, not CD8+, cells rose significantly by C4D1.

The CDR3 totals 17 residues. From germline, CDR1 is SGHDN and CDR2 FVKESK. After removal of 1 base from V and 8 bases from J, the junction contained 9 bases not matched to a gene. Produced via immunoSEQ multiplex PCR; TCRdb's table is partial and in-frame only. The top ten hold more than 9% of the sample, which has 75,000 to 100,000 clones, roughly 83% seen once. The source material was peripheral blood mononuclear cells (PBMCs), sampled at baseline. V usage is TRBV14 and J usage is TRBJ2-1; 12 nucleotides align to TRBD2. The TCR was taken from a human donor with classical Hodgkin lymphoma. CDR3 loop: CASSQGLGTSGLDEQFF. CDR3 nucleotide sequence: TGTGCCAGCAGCCAAGGACTCGGGACTAGCGGGTTAGATGAGCAGTTCTTC.